The sequence of this T cell receptor (beta chain) was determined in a study of CD8+CD57+ T cells in acquired aplastic anemia. The template for TCR beta VDJ and CDR3 sequence profiling was genomic DNA. TCRdb re-called the reads with MiXCR, one entry per CDR3 protein. Of roughly 93,000 distinct CDR3 sequences in the sample, roughly two thirds were seen once. Judged by abundance, this clonotype is medium-sized (0.01 to 0.1%). CD8+CD57+ cell expansion had been shown by flow cytometry in patients chosen for sequencing. Specimen: sorted CD4+, CD8+, or CD8+CD57+ T cells (not recorded which) from PBMCs. The receptor was isolated from a human donor with aplastic anemia.

CDR3 region: CASSHSYEQYF. CDR3 DNA sequence: TGTGCCAGCAGCCACTCCTACGAGCAGTACTTC. The V gene is TRBV7-9, the J gene TRBJ2-7; no definite D call. The germline CDR1 and CDR2 sequences are SEHNR and FQNEAQ (reference sequence). V gave up 5 bases and J gave up 0 bases, with 2 bases separating them. This CDR3 is 11 amino acids long.